The 23 T cell receptor beta chains in this list originate from one sample, sequenced in a study of blood T cell repertoires in COVID-19. The protocol was immunoSEQ multiplex PCR, while the TCRdb copy is restricted to in-frame clones and leaves out a portion. The repertoire holds some 320,000 clones, with about 90% as singletons. Sequenced: PBMCs or T cells enriched from blood (not recorded which). The receptors were sampled from a woman aged 25 to 39 who had recovered from COVID-19.

The genes are TRBV11-3 and TRBJ2-1; TRBD1 matches 7 bases. The CDR3 contains 17 residues. With V trimmed by 0 bases and J by 4 bases, 9 bases remained unmatched. Germline assignment: CDR1 SGHNT and CDR2 YENEEA. DNA for the CDR3: TGTGCCAGCAGCTTAGATAGTTTGGGACAGAAGTACAATGAGCAGTTCTTC. It translates to CASSLDSLGQKYNEQFF.

The V and J genes are TRBV29-1 and TRBJ2-7, with TRBD1 matching 8 bases. Trimming removed 4 bases from V and 3 bases from J; junction bases left unmatched: 8. CDR1 is SQVTM, CDR2 ANQGSEA, per germline. The CDR3 has 14 amino acids. The CDR3 nucleotides read TGCAGCGTTGTCGAACCAGGGGGCTTCTACGAGCAGTACTTC. It yields the protein CSVVEPGGFYEQYF.

The chain has TRBV5-1 and TRBJ1-4, with 7 bases that match TRBD1. V lost 4 bases to trimming and J lost 8 bases; unmatched junction nucleotides: 11. The CDR3 loop spans 15 amino acids. Germline V gene data show CDR1 as SGHRS and CDR2 as YFSETQ. The CDR3 loop is CASSAWTGEGEKLFF. Written as DNA, the CDR3 is TGCGCCAGCAGCGCCTGGACAGGCGAGGGGGAAAAACTGTTTTTT. The full variable domain, with the rest looked up from reference TRBV5-1 and TRBJ1-4, is KAGVTQTPRYLIKTRGQQVTLSCSPISGHRSVSWYQQTPGQGLQFLFEYFSETQRNKGNFPGRFSGRQFSNSRSEMNVSTLELGDSALYLCASSAWTGEGEKLFFGSGTQLSVL.

This clone was seen a few times. This chain links TRBV5-4 with TRBJ1-2, with a possible D match to TRBD1 (6 bases). V was cut by 5 bases and J by 3 bases, with 11 bases left in between. The length of the CDR3 is 13 residues. Germline CDR1 is SGHNT and CDR2 is YYREEE (reference sequence). The CDR3 loop is CASRSDRYYGYTF. The CDR3 nucleotides are TGTGCCAGCAGGAGCGACAGGTACTATGGCTACACCTTC.

This chain connects TRBV29-1 to TRBJ1-1; TRBD1 might be the D (5 bases). Trimming took off 4 bases at V and 4 bases at J, with 7 bases between the two ends. Germline V CDR1 and CDR2: SQVTM, ANQGSEA. CDR3 size: 11 residues. Here the CDR3 DNA reads TGCAGCGTTGTGGGGGGCACTGAAGCTTTCTTT. This translates into CSVVGGTEAFF.

The chain couples TRBV19 to TRBJ1-5, with a tentative D call TRBD1 (6 bases). Trimming took 6 bases from V and 6 from J, leaving 15 bases between them. The length of the CDR3 is 14 residues. Germline loops: CDR1 LNHDA, CDR2 SQIVND (reference sequence). The CDR3: CASSYTGTSQPQHF. CDR3 sequence (DNA): TGTGCCAGTAGCTATACCGGGACATCTCAGCCCCAGCATTTT.

V and J are TRBV19 and TRBJ2-7, with 7 bases that match TRBD1. The J segment lost 5 bases and the V segment lost 5 bases, leaving 9 bases of the junction unmatched. Germline CDR1 is LNHDA and CDR2 is SQIVND (reference sequence). There are 14 residues in the CDR3. Written as DNA, the CDR3 is TGTGCCAGTAGTCAGACGACAGGGAACCACGAGCAGTACTTC. It yields the protein CASSQTTGNHEQYF.

The chain links TRBV6-5 to TRBJ1-5; D might be TRBD1 (6 bases). The CDR3 spans 13 residues. The V gene's germline CDR1 is MNHEY and CDR2 SVGAGI. V dropped 6 bases and J dropped 9 bases, with 15 bases sitting between them. The CDR3 spells CASSPTGPGPQHF. CDR3 nucleotide sequence: TGTGCCAGCAGCCCAACAGGGCCGGGGCCCCAGCATTTT.

The chain carries TRBV10-3 and TRBJ2-5; the D gene is possibly TRBD1 (5 bases). The CDR3 has 18 amino acids. V lost 8 bases and J lost 1, with 26 bases in between. The germline V gene has CDR1 ENHRY and CDR2 SYGVKD. CDR3 in DNA: TGTGCCATCGCCAGTGGGGCGGAGCCCACATCAATCCAAGAGACCCAGTACTTC. It is translated as CAIASGAEPTSIQETQYF.

V gene TRBV4-1 combines with J gene TRBJ1-1; D call uncertain. The germline V and J ends were trimmed by 1 base and 0 bases, with 12 bases remaining between them. CDR1 is MGHRA and CDR2 is YSYEKL in the germline V gene. CDR3 length: 16 residues. The CDR3 is CASSQVNGYVNTEAFF. Written as DNA, the CDR3 is TGCGCCAGCAGCCAAGTAAACGGGTACGTGAACACTGAAGCTTTCTTT.

The rearrangement joins TRBV2 to TRBJ2-1, with 13 bases identical to TRBD2. This CDR3 is 15 amino acids long. The V and J ends lost 7 bases and 4 bases, in that order; junction bases with no gene match: 4. CDR1 SNHLY and CDR2 FYNNEI come from the germline V gene. The DNA of the CDR3 is TGTGCCAGCATTGGGACTAGCGGGGAATACAATGAGCAGTTCTTC. This sequence encodes CASIGTSGEYNEQFF.

This sequence joins TRBV9 and TRBJ2-3; D is unresolved. Trimming stripped 1 base from V and 2 bases from J, with 8 bases between. The germline V gene encodes CDR1 SGDLS and CDR2 YYNGEE. The CDR3 has 14 residues. The CDR3 DNA reads TGTGCCAGCAGCGTACGGTCCTACACAGATACGCAGTATTTT. Translated, it gives CASSVRSYTDTQYF.

For the CDR3, the DNA is TGCGCCAGCAGCTTGGAGGCAGTCGGAGGCAATGAGCAGTTCTTC. Translation: CASSLEAVGGNEQFF. The genes are TRBV5-1 and TRBJ2-1, with D perhaps matching TRBD2 (5 bases). CDR1 and CDR2 from the germline V gene are SGHRS and YFSETQ. Trimming stripped 0 bases from V and 6 bases from J, with 13 bases between. This CDR3 contains 15 residues. Using reference TRBV5-1 and TRBJ2-1 for the parts outside the CDR3, the full variable domain is KAGVTQTPRYLIKTRGQQVTLSCSPISGHRSVSWYQQTPGQGLQFLFEYFSETQRNKGNFPGRFSGRQFSNSRSEMNVSTLELGDSALYLCASSLEAVGGNEQFFGPGTRLTVL.

CDR3 nucleotide sequence: TGTGCCAGCTCGCGGGGGGGAATCAATGAGCAGTTCTTC. This translates into CASSRGGINEQFF. The rearrangement links TRBV18 to TRBJ2-1, with 9 nucleotides matching TRBD2. The V and J ends lost 6 bases and 6 bases, in that order; junction bases with no gene match: 3. The CDR3 sequence is 13 residues long. Germline CDR1 and CDR2: KGHSH and LQKENI.

J is TRBJ1-1 and V is TRBV6-1, with D unclear. V was shortened by 1 base and J by 8 bases, with 11 bases between the two germline ends. Germline V gene data show CDR1 as MNHNS and CDR2 as SASEGT. CDR3 length: 13 residues. In nucleotides, the CDR3 is TGTGCCAGCAGTGAAGGGGCCCAGAGAGAAGCTTTCTTT. Translated, it gives CASSEGAQREAFF.

V gene TRBV4-3 combines with J gene TRBJ1-4; TRBD1 aligns across 7 bases. The CDR3 spans 15 residues. The V and J ends lost 1 base and 4 bases, in that order; junction bases with no gene match: 3. From germline, CDR1 is LGHNA and CDR2 YSLEER. This chain's CDR3 is CASSQAGTDNEKLFF. The CDR3 coding sequence is TGCGCCAGCAGCCAAGCGGGGACAGATAATGAAAAACTGTTTTTT.

The gene calls are TRBV11-2 and TRBJ2-3, with TRBD1 matching 7 bases. There are 15 residues in the CDR3. The germline V gene has CDR1 SGHAT and CDR2 FQNNGV. V trimming: 0 bases; J trimming: 3 bases; junction bases outside the gene matches: 3. CDR3 protein: CASSLEGQTTDTQYF. CDR3 DNA sequence: TGTGCCAGCAGCTTAGAGGGACAGACGACAGATACGCAGTATTTT.

The chain uses TRBV5-1 and TRBJ1-1; 8 nucleotides agree with TRBD1. The trim removed 0 bases at V and 10 bases at J, leaving 2 bases unmatched. This CDR3 comprises 12 residues. CDR1 SGHRS and CDR2 YFSETQ come from the germline V gene. The CDR3 DNA is TGCGCCAGCAGCTTGGGCCAGGGGGCAGCTTTCTTT. It translates to CASSLGQGAAFF.

The rearrangement uses TRBV6-1 and TRBJ1-2; perhaps TRBD1 as D (5 bases). Trimming pared 0 bases from V and 5 bases from J, leaving 16 bases between. Germline V gives CDR1 MNHNS, CDR2 SASEGT. CDR3 length equals 16 residues. CDR3 region: CASSEAGRGGNYGYTF. The CDR3 bases are TGTGCCAGCAGTGAAGCCGGGAGGGGAGGGAATTATGGCTACACCTTC.

The V gene is TRBV11-2, the J gene TRBJ1-3; D remains ambiguous. This CDR3 is 14 amino acids long. Per germline, CDR1 SGHAT and CDR2 FQNNGV. Between the trimmed V and J ends, which lost 5 bases and 6 bases, there was a span of 14 bases. The CDR3 region has the DNA TGTGCCAGCAGCGCCTTGGACGGACTAAACACCATATATTTT. Translating it yields CASSALDGLNTIYF.

This clone has just a few counts. This chain uses TRBV15 with TRBJ1-3; TRBD1 aligns across 10 bases. The germline gives CDR1 LNHNV, CDR2 YYDKDF (reference sequence). V lost 8 bases, J lost 8 bases, and 12 bases stayed unmatched. The CDR3 has 15 residues. The CDR3 here is CATQKDRGLQDTIYF. CDR3 DNA: TGTGCCACCCAAAAAGACAGGGGGCTTCAGGACACCATATATTTT.

This clone was picked up one time. V and J are TRBV6-6 and TRBJ1-1; TRBD1 agrees at 8 bases. The CDR3 has 13 amino acids. Germline V gives CDR1 MNHNY, CDR2 SVGAGI (reference sequence). J was trimmed by 6 bases and V by 3 bases; bases with no gene match: 3. This CDR3 is CASSYDRGSEAFF. CDR3 sequence (DNA): TGTGCCAGCAGTTATGACAGGGGATCTGAAGCTTTCTTT.

The V call is TRBV4-1, the J call TRBJ1-5, with D maybe TRBD1 (6 bases). CDR1 MGHRA and CDR2 YSYEKL come from the germline V gene. This CDR3 has 15 amino acids. V was pared by 0 bases and J by 4 bases, with 10 bases between. The CDR3 sequence is CASSQERGLNQPQHF. CDR3 bases: TGCGCCAGCAGCCAAGAGAGGGGGTTAAATCAGCCCCAGCATTTT.